The 9 T cell receptor beta chains below were found in one sample sequenced in a study of blood T cell repertoires in COVID-19. Repertoires were generated with immunoSEQ multiplex PCR, while TCRdb's copy carries only in-frame clones and drops some. The repertoire consists of around 200,000 clones, with roughly 80% occurring once and the leading ten covering more than 9%. The sequencing input was peripheral blood. The origin of the receptors is a woman of 80 years or more with acute or convalescent COVID-19.

The chain recombines TRBV5-6 with TRBJ2-4; 9 bases line up with TRBD1. The V gene's germline CDR1 is SGHDT and CDR2 YYEEEE. After removal of 5 bases from V and 9 bases from J, the junction contained 21 bases not matched to a gene. The CDR3 loop spans 18 amino acids. This CDR3 reads CASRGRRTGVSELSIQYF. CDR3 nucleotide sequence: TGTGCCAGCAGAGGCCGTCGGACAGGGGTATCAGAGTTGAGCATTCAGTACTTC. The variable domain in full, with the rest retrieved from reference TRBV5-6 and TRBJ2-4, is DAGVTQSPTHLIKTRGQQVTLRCSPKSGHDTVSWYQQALGQGPQFIFQYYEEEERQRGNFPDRFSGHQFPNYSSELNVNALLLGDSALYLCASRGRRTGVSELSIQYFGAGTRLSVL.

This clone was seen once. The chain is built from TRBV15 and TRBJ2-1; 12 bases agree with TRBD2. This CDR3 is 17 amino acids long. Germline assignment: CDR1 LNHNV and CDR2 YYDKDF (reference sequence). V lost 5 bases, J lost 2 bases, and 7 bases stayed unmatched. CDR3 DNA sequence: TGTGCCACCAGCCCCCGGACTAGCGGGACCCCCTACAATGAGCAGTTCTTC. Its protein product is CATSPRTSGTPYNEQFF.

The rearrangement links TRBV15 to TRBJ1-4; no firm D call. Germline CDR1 reads LNHNV; CDR2 reads YYDKDF (reference sequence). The CDR3 is 13 amino acids. The V and J ends lost 1 base and 8 bases respectively, with 8 bases between them. The CDR3 loop is CATSRGGGEKLFF. The DNA of the CDR3 is TGTGCCACCAGCAGAGGAGGAGGGGAAAAACTGTTTTTT.

A single count supports this clone. The V gene is TRBV5-1, the J gene TRBJ2-7; 8 positions agree with TRBD1. This CDR3 region has 14 residues. Germline-derived CDR1 and CDR2 are SGHRS and YFSETQ. The J segment lost 4 bases and the V segment lost 3 bases, leaving 6 bases of the junction unmatched. The CDR3 nucleotides are TGCGCCAGCAGCTCCAGACAGGGGAATTACGAGCAGTACTTC. Translation: CASSSRQGNYEQYF.

The chain carries TRBV5-1 and TRBJ1-2; D not certain. V lost 0 bases and J lost 4, with 13 bases in between. CDR3 length: 15 amino acids. CDR1 and CDR2 from the germline V gene are SGHRS and YFSETQ. The CDR3 sequence: CASSLGGQGIYGYTF. The CDR3 DNA reads TGCGCCAGCAGCTTGGGAGGGCAAGGCATCTATGGCTACACCTTC.

The rearrangement links TRBV19 to TRBJ2-3; 12 bases match TRBD2. The CDR3 has 16 residues. J lost 2 bases, V lost 5 bases, and 5 bases had no gene match. Germline-derived CDR1 and CDR2 are LNHDA and SQIVND (reference sequence). This chain's CDR3 is CASSPGLAGTTDTQYF. In DNA form, the CDR3 reads TGTGCCAGTAGTCCAGGACTAGCGGGGACCACAGATACGCAGTATTTT.

The chain joins TRBV10-3 to TRBJ2-5, with D possibly being TRBD2 (6 bases). V lost 4 bases and J 2 bases, leaving 8 bases between the germline ends. The CDR3 consists of 13 residues. CDR1 is ENHRY, CDR2 SYGVKD, per germline. Here the CDR3 DNA reads TGTGCCATCAGTGGCGGGGCGCAAGAGACCCAGTACTTC. Translation gives CAISGGAQETQYF.

The chain is built from TRBV4-3 and TRBJ2-7; 9 bases are shared with TRBD1. The CDR3 extends over 14 amino acids. CDR1 and CDR2 from the germline V gene are LGHNA and YSLEER. The junction had 7 bases not matched to a gene; V was cut back by 4 bases and J by 6 bases. The CDR3 region is CASSPGTGYGEQYF. CDR3 bases: TGCGCCAGCAGCCCAGGGACAGGGTATGGCGAGCAGTACTTC.

The V gene is TRBV29-1, the J gene TRBJ1-2; 9 bases align to TRBD1. The CDR3 covers 15 residues. V gave up 7 bases and J gave up 6 bases; unmatched junction bases: 15. CDR1 SQVTM and CDR2 ANQGSEA come from the germline V gene. The CDR3 nucleotides are TGCAGCGCCGGAGAGGCCCACCGGGACAGGGATGGCTACACCTTC. This translates into CSAGEAHRDRDGYTF.